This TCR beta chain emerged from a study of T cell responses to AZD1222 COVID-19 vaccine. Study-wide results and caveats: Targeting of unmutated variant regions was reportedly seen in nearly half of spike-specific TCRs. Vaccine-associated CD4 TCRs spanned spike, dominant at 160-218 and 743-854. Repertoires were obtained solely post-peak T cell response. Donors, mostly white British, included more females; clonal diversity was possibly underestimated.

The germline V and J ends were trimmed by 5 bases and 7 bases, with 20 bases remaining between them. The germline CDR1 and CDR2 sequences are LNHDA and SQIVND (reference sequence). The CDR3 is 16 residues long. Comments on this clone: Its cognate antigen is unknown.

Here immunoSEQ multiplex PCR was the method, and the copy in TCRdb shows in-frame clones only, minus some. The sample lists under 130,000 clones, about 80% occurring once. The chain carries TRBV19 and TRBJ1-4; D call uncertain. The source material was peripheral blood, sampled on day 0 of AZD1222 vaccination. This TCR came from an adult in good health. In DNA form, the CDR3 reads TGTGCCAGTAGTCCCTCAAGGGCGAAAGGCGCTGAAAAACTGTTTTTT. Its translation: CASSPSRAKGAEKLFF. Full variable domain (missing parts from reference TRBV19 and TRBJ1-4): DGGITQSPKYLFRKEGQNVTLSCEQNLNHDAMYWYRQDPGQGLRLIYYSQIVNDFQKGDIAEGYSVSREKKESFPLTVTSAQKNPTAFYLCASSPSRAKGAEKLFFGSGTQLSVL.